This TCR beta chain was identified during a study of blood T cell repertoires in COVID-19. TCRdb's copy holds only in-frame clones and misses some; the assay was immunoSEQ multiplex PCR. The repertoire holds 210,000 or so clones, with about 85% as singletons. Sequenced sample: PBMCs or T cells enriched from blood (not recorded which). The source is a man aged 25 to 40 who had recovered from COVID-19.

The chain's CDR3 is CASSFGLAYEQYF. Here the CDR3 DNA reads TGTGCCAGCAGTTTCGGTCTAGCCTACGAGCAGTACTTC. The gene calls are TRBV28 and TRBJ2-7; D gene ambiguous. The germline V gene encodes CDR1 MDHEN and CDR2 SYDVKM. The CDR3 consists of 13 residues. Trimming left V 3 bases short and J 2 bases short, with 8 bases between.